Given below is one T cell receptor (beta chain) in context. Its antigen target is currently unknown. No per-base quality is available; no much larger clone lies one base away. The germline V gene specifies SGHTA as CDR1 and FQGNSA as CDR2. V and J lose 2 bases and 10 bases, and a span of 9 bases separates them. Counted from cysteine to phenylalanine, this CDR3 has 13 amino acids. Only the CDR3 region is kept as DNA, spanning 39 bases read in frame from base 1. These data originate in a study of T-cell memory formation after mild COVID-19 (dated by TCRdb to the early 2020s). For the wider study: TCR sequence clusters from the two donors were found to be largely donor specific. In a couple of donors, T-cell clones that expanded and contracted after mild COVID-19 were followed by sequencing TCRalpha and TCRbeta repertoires longitudinally. Two young, previously healthy adult volunteers made up the cohort, one male and one female. The full study reports these points: The study covered only a couple of mild cases, and larger cohorts including severe cases with pre-infection samples were considered necessary. Contracting CD4+ clones appeared mostly in the CM and EM memory subsets, whereas CD8+ clones were enriched in EMRA. The second-wave clones that peaked on day 37 were not confirmed to be SARS-CoV-2 specific. Some responding clones were detected in pre-infection memory, which suggested that pre-existing cross-reactive memory T cells had joined the SARS-CoV-2 response. Clones that contracted from day 15 to 85 showed balanced CD4/CD8 phenotypes, whereas a second wave of clones that expanded from day 15 to 37 leaned towards CD4+.

TCRdb lists the instrument as Illumina NovaSeq 6000. TCRalpha and TCRbeta cDNA libraries were constructed by 5'RACE with constant-segment primers, with sample barcodes and unique molecular identifiers being introduced. RNA was extracted from every sample with Trizol reagent. Amplification of the libraries took two PCR steps, and the second step added a second sample barcode plus Illumina TruSeq adapters. Libraries were sequenced on an Illumina NovaSeq with 2 x 150 bp paired-end reads. As for the original processing: The reads were demultiplexed and collapsed into UMI-guided consensus sequences using migec v1.2.7. With mixcr v2.1.11, UMI consensuses were aligned to TRA and TRB V and J templates and assembled into clonotypes. A clonotype was counted as expanded or contracted only if both edgeR and NoisET called the change significant, with noise models trained on biological replicates. For edgeR calls, the cutoffs were a false discovery rate-adjusted p below 0.01 and a log2 fold-change threshold of 1. As an exploratory analysis of dynamics, PCA with hierarchical clustering was applied to max-normalized trajectories of the 1000 most abundant clonotypes. Separately sequenced CD4+ and CD8+ repertoires were used to assign the CD4 or CD8 phenotype of responding clones. TCRdb trimmed public reads at Q25 via fastp, called clones via MiXCR and kept in-frame beta chains. Rows are unified per CDR3 protein, each entry keeping the most common DNA and genes. It is TCRdb's table, rather than the study itself, that gives the V and J calls and clone size. In this sample the table shows 200,000 to 250,000 distinct CDR3 sequences, 8.5% to 9.5% of which occur a single time. The ten largest clones take up 22% of the sample.

PBMCs were isolated by Ficoll-Paque density gradient centrifugation. This sequence originates from a man aged 18-30 years who had mild COVID-19 (a few samples of this study predate the infection). The sample titles of this study are shuffled in the database, so cell type and time point are left out; the donor was told from shared clones. The chain couples TRBV7-2 to TRBJ1-6, with no reliable assignment of the D segment. The sequenced sample was PBMCs or a T cell subset sorted from them (not recorded which). The nucleotide sequence reads TGTGCCAGCAGCTTAAATCAGGTCTCACCCCTCCACTTT. Its amino acids are CASSLNQVSPLHF. The entire variable domain, with the stretches around the CDR3 drawn from the reference TRBV7-2 and TRBJ1-6 proteins, is GAGVSQSPSNKVTEKGKDVELRCDPISGHTALYWYRQSLGQGLEFLIYFQGNSAPDKSGLPSDRFSAERTGGSVSTLTIQRTQQEDSAVYLCASSLNQVSPLHFGNGTRLTVT.